Listed here are 2 T cell receptor beta chains from one sample, sequenced in a study of cytomegalovirus exposure and HLA in healthy donors. This PCR relied on a set of 60 Vbeta primers and 13 Jbeta primers. The assay was immunoSEQ multiplex PCR, and TCRdb's table has in-frame clones only and misses some. The sample records 100,000 to 150,000 clones, approximately 78% being singletons. The sample consisted of PBMCs. These receptors were obtained from a man between 40 and 49 years old in good health and CMV-seronegative.

The V and J genes are TRBV6-6 and TRBJ2-4; TRBD1 might be the D (6 bases). The CDR3 is made up of 14 amino acids. The V gene's germline CDR1 is MNHNY and CDR2 SVGAGI (reference sequence). Trimming shortened V by 4 bases and J by 2 bases, and 9 bases separated the two germline ends. The CDR3 sequence is CASSSTGSKNIQYF. CDR3 sequence (DNA): TGTGCCAGCAGTTCTACAGGGTCCAAAAACATTCAGTACTTC.

This clone has more than one count but fewer than ten. The rearrangement joins TRBV6-5 to TRBJ2-3, with 10 bases fitting TRBD1. The CDR3 runs 15 residues. V shed 6 bases, J shed 5 bases, and the junction held 8 bases outside the gene matches. CDR1 MNHEY and CDR2 SVGAGI come from the germline V gene. The CDR3 here is CASRPDRGPGDTQYF. CDR3 in DNA: TGTGCCAGCAGACCCGACAGGGGGCCAGGAGATACGCAGTATTTT.